The present T cell receptor (beta chain) was sequenced within a study of OX40 agonist ivuxolimab in advanced cancers. Study-level information: Therapy given before enrollment (anti-PD-1, anti-PD-L1 or anti-CTLA-4) was allowed, and over 35% had some. Study observations and caveats: Researchers did not determine the expanded peripheral T cells' antigen specificity.

The method was immunoSEQ multiplex PCR; TCRdb's version includes in-frame clones alone and lacks a portion of them. The repertoire holds 31,000 or so clones, with around nine tenths as singletons. As regards this clone: The antigen is unknown.

The CDR3 has 18 amino acids. V shed 7 bases, J shed 2 bases, and the junction held 17 bases outside the gene matches. Germline CDR1 and CDR2: SNHLY and FYNNEI. The chain has TRBV2 and TRBJ1-5; 7 bases map to TRBD1. The input for sequencing was CD4+ or CD8+ T cells sorted from blood, taken in a trial of the OX40 agonist ivuxolimab. This sequence originates from an adult with an advanced solid tumor such as melanoma, head and neck, liver or kidney cancer. The chain's CDR3 is CASTLGVGGMIGNQPQHF. In DNA form, the CDR3 reads TGTGCCAGCACTCTGGGCGTAGGGGGCATGATTGGCAATCAGCCCCAGCATTTT.